This is a list of T cell receptor beta chains from one sample in a study of T-cell reconstitution after alpha-beta-depleted transplantation in children. TCRdb reanalysed the PCR reads using MiXCR and keeps one entry per CDR3 protein. The table includes about 500,000 distinct CDR3 sequences, over 25% detected once. Sequences were derived from PBMCs from the stem cell graft donor, sampled from the stem cell graft. Every receptor here comes from a human donor who donated a stem cell graft to a child with aplastic anemia. Each CDR3 is given with its conserved first and last residue. Each record gives: CDR3 length, clone size, J gene, V gene, D gene, CDR3 protein, CDR3 DNA. D genes are given only for firm matches. Some rows have no size entry. The others give once, few or many, or a class for an expanded clone.

>15|few|TRBJ2-3|TRBV7-2|.
CASSLEGTVGGAQYF
TGTGCCAGCAGCTTAGAGGGGACCGTTGGGGGTGCGCAGTATTTT
>14|many|TRBJ2-1|TRBV3-1|TRBD1
CASSQGTGGIEQFF
TGTGCCAGCAGCCAAGGGACAGGGGGTATTGAGCAGTTCTTC
>15|few|TRBJ1-5|TRBV5-6|.
CASSLIAMGNQPQHF
TGTGCCAGCAGCTTGATCGCCATGGGGAATCAGCCCCAGCATTTT
>14|.|TRBJ1-2|TRBV18|TRBD1
CASSPGADRGYYTF
TGTGCCAGCTCACCGGGGGCTGACAGGGGGTACTACACCTTC
>15|.|TRBJ1-5|TRBV5-6|.
CASSPRGSMNQPQHF
TGTGCCAGCAGCCCCCGCGGGAGTATGAATCAGCCCCAGCATTTT
>13|many|TRBJ1-2|TRBV6-5|.
CASSYTANYGYTF
TGTGCCAGCAGTTACACAGCTAACTATGGCTACACCTTC
>15|.|TRBJ2-2|TRBV6-1|TRBD1
CASRTDRGNTGELFF
TGTGCCAGCAGAACGGACAGGGGGAACACCGGGGAGCTGTTTTTT
>12|.|TRBJ2-1|TRBV3-1|TRBD2
CASSPSGGRPFF
TGTGCCAGCAGCCCTAGCGGGGGCCGTCCGTTCTTC
>17|.|TRBJ2-3|TRBV15|.
CATSSLRLFTSTDTQYF
TGTGCCACCAGCAGTTTGCGACTATTCACTAGCACAGATACGCAGTATTTT
>13|few|TRBJ1-4|TRBV24-1|.
CATRGQTSEKLFF
TGTGCCACCAGAGGACAGACATCTGAAAAACTGTTTTTT
>17|.|TRBJ1-1|TRBV21-1|.
CASSPVGENTLNTEAFF
TGTGCCAGCAGCCCGGTGGGGGAAAATACCTTGAACACTGAAGCTTTCTTT
>11|few|TRBJ2-1|TRBV12-3/TRBV12-4|.
CASSSQVEQFF
TGTGCCAGCTCCTCGCAGGTAGAGCAGTTCTTC
>15|.|TRBJ1-6|TRBV28|.
CASRRQGAPNSPLHF
TGTGCTAGCAGGCGACAAGGGGCACCCAATTCACCCCTCCACTTT
>15|.|TRBJ2-2|TRBV19|TRBD1
CASRYGQGSTGELFF
TGTGCCAGTAGATACGGACAGGGTTCCACCGGGGAGCTGTTTTTT
>16|.|TRBJ1-6|TRBV9|.
CASSVEDSPYNSPLHF
TGTGCCAGCAGCGTAGAGGACAGCCCTTATAATTCACCCCTCCACTTT
>16|.|TRBJ1-1|TRBV6-5|.
CASSYSRGAVNTEAFF
TGTGCCAGCAGTTACTCCAGGGGCGCAGTGAACACTGAAGCTTTCTTT
>13|.|TRBJ2-5|TRBV7-2|.
CASSATPRETQYF
TGTGCCAGCAGCGCGACCCCCCGAGAGACCCAGTACTTC
>15|.|TRBJ2-1|TRBV4-3|.
CASYRTGPSYNEQFF
TGCGCCAGCTACCGGACGGGGCCTTCCTACAATGAGCAGTTCTTC
>14|.|TRBJ2-2|TRBV29-1|TRBD2
CSVRGGSNTGELFF
TGCAGCGTTCGGGGGGGATCGAACACCGGGGAGCTGTTTTTT
>17|few|TRBJ2-2|TRBV10-3|TRBD2
CAISDVREASGTGELFF
TGTGCCATCAGTGATGTGCGGGAGGCATCCGGAACCGGGGAGCTGTTTTTT
>14|.|TRBJ1-1|TRBV7-6|.
CASSRDTRNTEAFF
TGTGCCAGCAGCCGGGACACCCGGAACACTGAAGCTTTCTTT
>12|few|TRBJ2-7|TRBV12-3/TRBV12-4|.
CASSLNQYEQYF
TGTGCCAGCAGTTTGAACCAGTACGAGCAGTACTTC
>20|.|TRBJ2-7|TRBV20-1|TRBD2
CSAIWTGEPSGRAEIYEQYF
TGCAGTGCTATTTGGACAGGGGAGCCTAGCGGGAGGGCCGAGATCTACGAGCAGTACTTC
>15|.|TRBJ1-1|TRBV28|.
CASSPHSGRWTEAFF
TGTGCCAGCAGTCCTCACTCGGGGAGGTGGACTGAAGCTTTCTTT
>15|few|TRBJ1-6|TRBV6-1|.
CASRTDSDYNSPLHF
TGTGCCAGCAGGACGGACAGCGACTATAATTCACCCCTCCACTTT
>15|.|TRBJ1-1|TRBV18|.
CASSPLGAGDTEAFF
TGTGCCAGCTCACCACTTGGGGCAGGGGACACTGAAGCTTTCTTT
>14|.|TRBJ2-1|TRBV7-2|.
CASSSPDSRHEQFF
TGTGCCAGCAGCTCCCCGGACTCCCGACATGAGCAGTTCTTC
>14|.|TRBJ2-1|TRBV30|TRBD2
CAWTSGSSYNEQFF
TGTGCCTGGACTAGCGGGAGCTCCTACAATGAGCAGTTCTTC
>15|few|TRBJ2-1|TRBV27|TRBD2
CASTLGLAGGNEQFF
TGTGCCAGCACCCTGGGACTAGCGGGAGGTAATGAGCAGTTCTTC
>16|.|TRBJ1-2|TRBV6-5|.
CASSYSRPDTSPGYTF
TGTGCCAGCAGTTACTCGAGGCCAGATACCTCACCTGGCTACACCTTC
>13|few|TRBJ1-1|TRBV19|.
CASSIAESTEAFF
TGTGCCAGTAGTATAGCAGAGAGCACTGAAGCTTTCTTT
>14|.|TRBJ2-2|TRBV10-3|TRBD2
CATALAEGTGELFF
TGTGCCACCGCTCTAGCGGAGGGCACCGGGGAGCTGTTTTTT
>15|few|TRBJ2-3|TRBV29-1|TRBD2
CSVEPRLAATDTQYF
TGCAGCGTTGAACCCCGACTAGCGGCCACAGATACGCAGTATTTT
>12|many|TRBJ2-1|TRBV20-1|TRBD2
CSWFSGRGGQFF
TGCAGTTGGTTTAGCGGGAGGGGTGGGCAGTTCTTC
>17|.|TRBJ2-1|TRBV20-1|.
CCARDLRRPSTYNEQFF
TGCTGTGCTAGAGATCTGCGACGACCTAGTACCTACAATGAGCAGTTCTTC
>12|few|TRBJ2-7|TRBV28|.
CASSPLYYEQYF
TGTGCCAGCAGTCCTCTTTACTACGAGCAGTACTTC
>15|.|TRBJ2-7|TRBV30|.
CAWTPRGSVRYEQYF
TGTGCCTGGACCCCACGGGGGTCCGTTCGGTACGAGCAGTACTTC
>14|few|TRBJ2-1|TRBV20-1|TRBD2
CSALTSGGGNEQFF
TGCAGTGCTTTGACTAGCGGGGGTGGTAATGAGCAGTTCTTC
>16|.|TRBJ2-5|TRBV9|TRBD2
CASSTSGTSRSETQYF
TGTGCCAGCAGCACATCCGGGACTAGCAGATCGGAGACCCAGTACTTC
>14|.|TRBJ1-5|TRBV30|.
CAWSVDSSNQPQHF
TGTGCCTGGAGTGTAGACAGTAGCAATCAGCCCCAGCATTTT
>15|few|TRBJ2-3|TRBV15|.
CATSRVGEHTDTQYF
TGTGCCACCAGCAGAGTCGGGGAGCACACAGATACGCAGTATTTT
>13|.|TRBJ1-1|TRBV12-3/TRBV12-4|.
CASSLGGGGEAFF
TGTGCCAGCAGTTTAGGGGGAGGGGGTGAAGCTTTCTTT
>14|few|TRBJ1-2|TRBV5-1|TRBD1
CASSLGTGGDGYTF
TGCGCCAGCAGCTTAGGGACAGGGGGCGATGGCTACACCTTC
>21|few|TRBJ2-3|TRBV20-1|TRBD2
CSASPQTGTSGRALRADTQYF
TGCAGTGCTAGCCCCCAGACCGGGACTAGCGGGAGGGCTCTTCGGGCAGATACGCAGTATTTT
>15|few|TRBJ2-2|TRBV5-1|.
CASSPQDPGSGELFF
TGCGCCAGCAGCCCACAGGATCCTGGGTCCGGGGAGCTGTTTTTT
>12|few|TRBJ1-5|TRBV29-1|.
CSVRDSNQPQHF
TGCAGCGTGAGGGACAGCAATCAGCCCCAGCATTTT
>12|.|TRBJ1-1|TRBV5-6|.
CASSLGPPPAFF
TGTGCCAGCAGCTTAGGTCCCCCCCCAGCTTTCTTT
>16|.|TRBJ2-1|TRBV20-1|.
CSARDQHPRANNEQFF
TGCAGTGCTAGAGATCAGCATCCTAGGGCAAACAATGAGCAGTTCTTC
>13|few|TRBJ1-5|TRBV12-3/TRBV12-4|.
CASSPTTVQPQHF
TGTGCCAGCAGTCCGACGACAGTTCAGCCCCAGCATTTT
>15|.|TRBJ2-5|TRBV9|.
CASSAHWEPGETQYF
TGTGCCAGCAGCGCCCACTGGGAGCCGGGGGAGACCCAGTACTTC
>15|few|TRBJ2-1|TRBV24-1|TRBD2
CATSDPAGGNNEQFF
TGTGCCACCAGTGACCCAGCGGGAGGCAACAATGAGCAGTTCTTC
>15|.|TRBJ1-5|TRBV15|.
CATSRERSSNQPQHF
TGTGCCACCAGCAGAGAGCGAAGTAGCAATCAGCCCCAGCATTTT
>13|few|TRBJ2-3|TRBV6-2/TRBV6-3|.
CASSNFYADTQYF
TGTGCCAGCAGCAACTTCTATGCCGATACGCAGTATTTT
>14|.|TRBJ1-2|TRBV19|TRBD1
CASSIEGQIYGYTF
TGTGCCAGTAGTATAGAGGGACAGATCTATGGCTACACCTTC
>11|few|TRBJ1-6|TRBV20-1|.
CSAREGAPLHF
TGCAGTGCTAGGGAGGGAGCACCCCTCCACTTT
>13|.|TRBJ1-5|TRBV11-2|.
CASSLTFQQPQHF
TGTGCCAGCAGCTTAACGTTCCAACAGCCCCAGCATTTT
>12|few|TRBJ2-2|TRBV6-2/TRBV6-3|.
CASSYMAGELFF
TGTGCCAGCAGTTATATGGCCGGGGAGCTGTTTTTT
>13|few|TRBJ2-5|TRBV20-1|.
CSAPGFRQETQYF
TGCAGTGCTCCCGGATTCCGCCAGGAGACCCAGTACTTC
>15|.|TRBJ2-3|TRBV18|TRBD2
CASSPRTSNSDTQYF
TGTGCCAGCTCACCACGGACTAGCAACTCAGATACGCAGTATTTT
>12|.|TRBJ2-3|TRBV12-3/TRBV12-4|TRBD2
CASSILAGTQYF
TGTGCCAGCAGCATTTTAGCGGGAACGCAGTATTTT